These 10 T cell receptor beta chains were sequenced from one sample in a study of PD-1 blockade in classical Hodgkin lymphoma. The patients all showed relapse after autologous stem cell transplantation, while their brentuximab vedotin exposure varied. Sequenced by immunoSEQ multiplex PCR; TCRdb stores in-frame clones only, minus some. The sample gives roughly 150,000 clones, approximately 80% of which show up once; roughly 10% is in the top ten. Source: peripheral blood mononuclear cells (PBMCs), taken before the second cycle of nivolumab. These receptor sequences come from a human donor with classical Hodgkin lymphoma.

The J gene is TRBJ1-1, the V gene TRBV27; TRBD1 matches 11 bases. CDR3 length: 15 residues. With 5 bases clipped from V and 4 bases from J, the junction kept 6 bases outside the gene matches. Germline lookup yields CDR1 MNHEY and CDR2 SMNVEV (reference sequence). CDR3 sequence (DNA): TGTGCCAGCAGTAAGGGGACAGGGGGAGGCACTGAAGCTTTCTTT. This sequence encodes CASSKGTGGGTEAFF.

V gene TRBV7-9 combines with J gene TRBJ2-1; 7 nucleotides align to TRBD2. V gave up 6 bases and J gave up 7 bases; unmatched junction bases: 15. This CDR3 contains 16 residues. Germline assignment: CDR1 SEHNR and CDR2 FQNEAQ (reference sequence). CDR3 nucleotides: TGTGCCAGCAGTCCTCCGGGGGGAGTTCTTTTGAATGAGCAGTTCTTC. Its translation: CASSPPGGVLLNEQFF.

J is TRBJ1-1 and V is TRBV9; no clear D gene. This CDR3 comprises 13 residues. Germline V gene lookup returns CDR1 SGDLS and CDR2 YYNGEE. V lost 0 bases, J lost 0 bases, and 3 bases lay in between. The CDR3 nucleotides are TGTGCCAGCAGCGTAGAAATGAACACTGAAGCTTTCTTT. It encodes CASSVEMNTEAFF.

The CDR3 spells CASSLVAGGEYEQYF. As DNA, the CDR3 is TGTGCCAGCAGCTTAGTGGCAGGGGGCGAATACGAGCAGTACTTC. The chain uses TRBV7-9 and TRBJ2-7; the match to TRBD1 covers 8 bases. After removal of 1 base from V and 4 bases from J, the junction contained 6 bases not matched to a gene. CDR1 and CDR2 (germline): SEHNR, FQNEAQ (reference sequence). The CDR3 consists of 15 residues.

The chain combines TRBV6-1 with TRBJ2-7; 10 bases match TRBD1. From germline, CDR1 is MNHNS and CDR2 SASEGT. V was clipped by 5 bases and J by 2 bases; unmatched bases: 6. The CDR3 spans 15 residues. CDR3 nucleotide sequence: TGTGCCAGCAGTCCCCGACAGGGGGCGACCTACGAGCAGTACTTC. Amino acids: CASSPRQGATYEQYF.

V gene TRBV4-1 combines with J gene TRBJ1-3; possibly TRBD1 for D (5 bases). The V end lost 1 base, the J end lost 1 base, and 11 bases lay between the germline ends. Germline V lookup: CDR1 MGHRA, CDR2 YSYEKL. This CDR3 has 16 residues. The CDR3 sequence is CASSQAPTGSGNTIYF. CDR3 nucleotides: TGCGCCAGCAGCCAAGCACCCACAGGATCTGGAAACACCATATATTTT.

This clone was found a few times. The chain uses TRBV28 and TRBJ2-3; 7 nucleotides agree with TRBD2. J was trimmed by 6 bases and V by 5 bases; bases with no gene match: 20. Germline V gene lookup returns CDR1 MDHEN and CDR2 SYDVKM. The CDR3 covers 18 residues. CDR3 nucleotide sequence: TGTGCCAGCAGTGGACTCCGGGATGGGGAGGGGCCCTTGGATACGCAGTATTTT. Its protein is CASSGLRDGEGPLDTQYF. Full variable domain (rest looked up from reference TRBV28 and TRBJ2-3): DVKVTQSSRYLVKRTGEKVFLECVQDMDHENMFWYRQDPGLGLRLIYFSYDVKMKEKGDIPEGYSVSREKKERFSLILESASTNQTSMYLCASSGLRDGEGPLDTQYFGPGTRLTVL.

This clone has a handful of counts. The chain employs TRBV6-1 and TRBJ2-5, with D possibly being TRBD1 (6 bases). Per the germline V gene, CDR1 is MNHNS and CDR2 is SASEGT. The CDR3 totals 13 residues. V shed 6 bases and J shed 5 bases, with 13 bases lying between them. The CDR3 region has the DNA TGTGCCAGCAGACAGGGCCCGTGGGAGACCCAGTACTTC. This codes for CASRQGPWETQYF.

This clone was seen just once. The rearrangement links TRBV19 to TRBJ1-2; 7 bases are shared with TRBD1. Per germline, CDR1 LNHDA and CDR2 SQIVND (reference sequence). Trimming removed 3 bases from V and 8 bases from J; junction bases left unmatched: 9. This CDR3 is 14 amino acids long. In DNA, the CDR3 is TGTGCCAGTAGTATCAGAAGCGACAGGGAAGGCTACACCTTC. Translation: CASSIRSDREGYTF.

This clone came up once. One end of the junction is discordant with germline, which a read error may explain. The chain combines TRBV7-7 with TRBJ2-7; 10 bases are shared with TRBD1. The length of the CDR3 is 15 residues. The germline V gene has CDR1 SSHAT and CDR2 FNYEAQ (reference sequence). The CDR3 DNA sequence: TGTGCTAGCAGCGAGGGACAGGGGTCAACCTACGAGCAGTACTTC. Amino acid sequence: CASSEGQGSTYEQYF.